This T cell receptor (beta chain) was sequenced during a study of shared clonotypes between healthy human individuals. Regarding the study as a whole: The study found 4.5% to 5% of naive CD4 clonotypes shared across several donors.

About this clone itself: Its antigen is as yet unknown.

Produced via immunoSEQ multiplex PCR; TCRdb's table is partial and in-frame only. Found here are around 600,000 clones, less than 98% of them singletons; the top ten hold about 0.06%. The V gene lost 8 bases and the J gene lost 4 bases, with 14 bases spanning the gap. The CDR3 has 14 residues. Germline V gene sequence: CDR1 LNHNV, CDR2 YYDKDF (reference sequence). This rearrangement joins TRBV15 to TRBJ2-2; D is uncertain. The sequence was obtained from a woman under 40 in good health. Specimen: naive CD4+ T cells sorted from blood. Subset reported: CD45RA+ positively selected. CDR3 amino acids: CATGRKFATGELFF. The CDR3 DNA follows: TGTGCCACCGGAAGGAAGTTCGCCACCGGGGAGCTGTTTTTT. The whole variable domain, remainder taken from reference TRBV15 and TRBJ2-2, is DAMVIQNPRYQVTQFGKPVTLSCSQTLNHNVMYWYQQKSSQAPKLLFHYYDKDFNNEADTPDNFQSRRPNTSFCFLDIRSPGLGDTAMYLCATGRKFATGELFFGEGSRLTVL.